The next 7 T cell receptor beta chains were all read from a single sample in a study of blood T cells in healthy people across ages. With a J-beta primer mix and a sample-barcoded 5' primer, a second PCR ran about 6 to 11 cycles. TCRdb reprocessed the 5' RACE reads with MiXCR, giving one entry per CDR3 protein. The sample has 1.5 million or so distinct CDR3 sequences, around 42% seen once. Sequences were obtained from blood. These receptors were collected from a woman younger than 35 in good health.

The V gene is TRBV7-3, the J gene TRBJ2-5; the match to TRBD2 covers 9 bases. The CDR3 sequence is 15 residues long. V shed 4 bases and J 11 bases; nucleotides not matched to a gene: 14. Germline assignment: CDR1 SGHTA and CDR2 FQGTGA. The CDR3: CASSSRGGTYNEQYF. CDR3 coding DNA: TGTGCCAGCAGCTCGCGGGGGGGGACGTACAATGAGCAGTACTTC.

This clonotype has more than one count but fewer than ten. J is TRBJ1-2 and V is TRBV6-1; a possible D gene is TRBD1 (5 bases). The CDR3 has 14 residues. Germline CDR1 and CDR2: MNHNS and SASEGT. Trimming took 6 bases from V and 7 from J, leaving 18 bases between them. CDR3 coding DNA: TGTGCCAGCAGCCTTTCTGGGGGGAAGCGTGGCTACACCTTC. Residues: CASSLSGGKRGYTF.

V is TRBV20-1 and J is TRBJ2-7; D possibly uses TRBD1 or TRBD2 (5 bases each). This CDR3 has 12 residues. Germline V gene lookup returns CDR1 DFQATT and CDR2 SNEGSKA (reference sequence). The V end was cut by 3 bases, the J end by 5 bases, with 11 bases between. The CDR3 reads CSAREPGHEQYF. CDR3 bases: TGCAGTGCTAGGGAGCCGGGGCACGAGCAGTACTTC.

The CDR3 protein is CASRYGRTNRADTQYF. The CDR3 nucleotides are TGTGCCAGTAGATACGGGAGAACCAATCGCGCAGATACGCAGTATTTT. The rearrangement links TRBV7-2 to TRBJ2-3; a possible D gene is TRBD2 (6 bases). The CDR3 sequence is 16 residues long. Trimming cost V 9 bases and J 4 bases, with 23 bases left between them. Germline V gene sequence: CDR1 SGHTA, CDR2 FQGNSA.

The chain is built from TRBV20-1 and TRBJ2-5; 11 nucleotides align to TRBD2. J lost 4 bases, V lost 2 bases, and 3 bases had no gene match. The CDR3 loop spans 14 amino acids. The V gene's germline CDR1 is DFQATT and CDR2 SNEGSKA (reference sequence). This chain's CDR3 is CSARLAGGLETQYF. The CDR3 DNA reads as TGCAGTGCTAGACTAGCGGGGGGCTTAGAGACCCAGTACTTC.

The CDR3 coding sequence is TGTGCCAGCAGTTCCCGGGCCTCAGGCACCGGGGAGCTGTTTTTT. It encodes CASSSRASGTGELFF. This chain connects TRBV28 to TRBJ2-2; no firm D call. The CDR3 is made up of 15 amino acids. The germline V gene has CDR1 MDHEN and CDR2 SYDVKM. The V end was cut by 4 bases, the J end by 4 bases, with 13 bases between.

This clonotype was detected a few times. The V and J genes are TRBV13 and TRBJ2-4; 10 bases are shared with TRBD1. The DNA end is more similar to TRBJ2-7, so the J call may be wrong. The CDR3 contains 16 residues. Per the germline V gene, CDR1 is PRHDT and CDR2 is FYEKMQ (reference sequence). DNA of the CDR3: TGTGCCAGCAGCCCGAGGGGGACAGGGGCCTCCTACGAGCAGTACTTC. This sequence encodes CASSPRGTGASYEQYF.